The next 28 T cell receptor beta chains were all read from a single sample in a study of blood T cell repertoires in COVID-19. Sequencing was performed with immunoSEQ multiplex PCR; in TCRdb, only in-frame clones are kept and a portion is missing. The sample holds 300,000 to 350,000 clones, around 90% seen once. Input material: peripheral blood. These receptors were taken from a man younger than 30 with active or convalescent COVID-19.

J is TRBJ1-2 and V is TRBV7-8, with D unclear. Per germline, CDR1 SGHVS and CDR2 FQNEAQ. V lost 5 bases and J lost 4, with 20 bases in between. The CDR3 consists of 16 residues. CDR3 amino acids: CASSPGVEAAPYGYTF. CDR3 nucleotides: TGTGCCAGCAGCCCCGGGGTTGAGGCAGCGCCCTATGGCTACACCTTC. Filled out from reference TRBV7-8 and TRBJ1-2, the complete variable domain reads GAGVSQSPRYKVAKRGQDVALRCDPISGHVSLFWYQQALGQGPEFLTYFQNEAQLDKSGLPSDRFFAERPEGSVSTLKIQRTQQEDSAVYLCASSPGVEAAPYGYTFGSGTRLTVV.

V and J are TRBV19 and TRBJ1-2; 8 bases are a match to TRBD1. CDR1 LNHDA and CDR2 SQIVND come from the germline V gene (reference sequence). The CDR3 spans 15 residues. Trimming cost V 4 bases and J 2 bases; bases outside gene matches: 6. The DNA for the CDR3 is TGTGCCAGTAGTAAAGACAGGGGAATCAACTATGGCTACACCTTC. Amino acid sequence: CASSKDRGINYGYTF.

V is TRBV10-2 and J is TRBJ2-1; 13 nucleotides agree with TRBD2. The CDR3 spans 16 residues. After removal of 6 bases from V and 4 bases from J, the junction contained 6 bases not matched to a gene. Per germline, CDR1 WSHSY and CDR2 SAAADI. The CDR3 DNA is TGCGCCAGCAGCCAAACGACTAGCGGGGGGTACAATGAGCAGTTCTTC. As protein: CASSQTTSGGYNEQFF.

The rearrangement uses TRBV6-6 and TRBJ2-2; TRBD2 might be the D (7 bases). Germline V gene data show CDR1 as MNHNY and CDR2 as SVGAGI (reference sequence). The CDR3 is 15 residues long. V lost 6 bases and J 4 bases, leaving 15 bases between the germline ends. The CDR3 sequence: CASRTRGGATGELFF. CDR3 DNA sequence: TGTGCCAGCAGAACCCGAGGGGGGGCCACCGGGGAGCTGTTTTTT.

This clone was detected only once. This chain connects TRBV27 to TRBJ1-1; the D gene is possibly TRBD1 (5 bases). The length of the CDR3 is 14 residues. CDR1 is MNHEY and CDR2 is SMNVEV in the germline V gene (reference sequence). The germline V and J ends were trimmed by 2 bases and 1 base, with 8 bases remaining between them. The CDR3 reads CASSLGGGNTEAFF. CDR3 bases: TGTGCCAGCAGTTTAGGGGGAGGGAACACTGAAGCTTTCTTT.

V is TRBV5-8 and J is TRBJ1-4, with 7 bases lining up with TRBD1. From germline, CDR1 is SGHTS and CDR2 YDEGEE. This CDR3 has 16 residues. Trimming cost V 3 bases and J 8 bases; bases outside gene matches: 13. CDR3 in DNA: TGTGCCAGCAGCTCCGAACACAGGGGAGGAGGAGAAAAACTGTTTTTT. Its translation is CASSSEHRGGGEKLFF.

The V and J genes are TRBV5-6 and TRBJ2-1; possible D gene TRBD2, 5 bases. The germline CDR1 and CDR2 sequences are SGHDT and YYEEEE. Trimming took 0 bases from V and 1 from J, leaving 11 bases between them. CDR3 size: 16 residues. The CDR3 protein is CASSLDEGESYNEQFF. The CDR3 nucleotides are TGTGCCAGCAGCTTGGATGAGGGAGAATCCTACAATGAGCAGTTCTTC.

CDR3 bases: TGCGCCAGCTCCCTCGGGGGGGAATATACGCAGTATTTT. It encodes CASSLGGEYTQYF. The chain has TRBV10-1 and TRBJ2-3, with 8 bases fitting TRBD2. The CDR3 covers 13 residues. V lost 8 bases to trimming and J lost 7 bases; unmatched junction nucleotides: 8. Germline assignment: CDR1 WNHNN and CDR2 SYGVQD (reference sequence).

Regarding this clone: Other DNA sequences from this sample encode an identical CDR3 as well. The V call is TRBV27, the J call TRBJ2-7, with 9 bases identical to TRBD2. The ends lost 0 bases at V and 4 bases at J; junction bases unmatched: 1. Germline-derived CDR1 and CDR2 are MNHEY and SMNVEV (reference sequence). The length of the CDR3 is 14 residues. The CDR3 DNA sequence: TGTGCCAGCAGTTTATCTAGCGGGGGTTACGAGCAGTACTTC. Translating gives CASSLSSGGYEQYF.

This clone showed up just once. V usage is TRBV27 and J usage is TRBJ2-7; 9 bases fit TRBD1. The germline CDR1 and CDR2 sequences are MNHEY and SMNVEV (reference sequence). CDR3 length: 12 amino acids. Unmatched junction bases numbered 8, after V lost 10 bases and J lost 7 bases. CDR3 DNA sequence: TGTGCCACGGGACAGGGTCAACGGGAGCAGTACTTC. Protein: CATGQGQREQYF.

The chain employs TRBV7-3 and TRBJ2-3; D not resolved. The length of the CDR3 is 14 residues. Germline CDR1 SGHTA, CDR2 FQGTGA. Trimming removed 5 bases at V and 4 bases at J, with 13 bases between. The CDR3 DNA is TGTGCCAGCAGCCCCTATTTAGGAGCAGATACGCAGTATTTT. This gives the protein CASSPYLGADTQYF.

The chain is built from TRBV5-4 and TRBJ2-5; possible D gene TRBD1, 6 bases. The CDR3 has 13 amino acids. The V gene lost 5 bases and the J gene lost 5 bases, with 13 bases spanning the gap. The germline V gene encodes CDR1 SGHNT and CDR2 YYREEE (reference sequence). The CDR3 spells CASRETGRETQYF. The CDR3 coding sequence is TGTGCCAGCAGAGAGACAGGTCGGGAGACCCAGTACTTC.

This sequence joins TRBV18 and TRBJ2-5; D is unclear. Trimming left V 0 bases short and J 3 bases short, with 5 bases between. CDR3 size: 13 residues. The V gene's germline CDR1 is KGHSH and CDR2 LQKENI. The CDR3 loop reads CASSPPYEETQYF. The DNA of the CDR3 is TGTGCCAGCTCACCACCTTATGAAGAGACCCAGTACTTC.

J is TRBJ2-1 and V is TRBV5-5; D perhaps matches TRBD1 (6 bases). The CDR3 spans 17 residues. Germline CDR1 is SGHKS and CDR2 is YYEKEE (reference sequence). V lost 5 bases to trimming and J lost 7 bases, with 25 bases between them. In nucleotides, the CDR3 is TGTGCCAGCAGTTTCCGAGTTCAGGGGTGGGGTTATAATGAGCAGTTCTTC. Translating it yields CASSFRVQGWGYNEQFF.

The V gene is TRBV6-1, the J gene TRBJ1-4; D is undetermined. The CDR3 has 17 amino acids. Trimming took 2 bases from V and 5 from J, leaving 18 bases between them. Germline V gene data show CDR1 as MNHNS and CDR2 as SASEGT. In DNA, the CDR3 is TGTGCCAGCAGTGAATCGGGGTTTAGCGGCCTGAATGAAAAACTGTTTTTT. Translated: CASSESGFSGLNEKLFF.

About this clone itself: A much larger clonotype is one base distant, so this may be a read error. V and J are TRBV3-1 (or the pseudogene TRBV3-2) and TRBJ1-3; 9 nucleotides line up with TRBD1. Trimming took 4 bases from V and 0 from J; bases not matched to a gene: 1. This CDR3 has 15 amino acids. Germline values: CDR1 LGHDT, CDR2 YNNKEL (reference sequence). CDR3 sequence reads: CASSRDRVSGNTIYF. CDR3 sequence (DNA): TGTGCCAGCAGCCGGGACAGGGTCTCTGGAAACACCATATATTTT.

J is TRBJ2-3 and V is TRBV7-8; TRBD1 matches at 7 bases. Germline CDR1 SGHVS, CDR2 FQNEAQ. The CDR3 has 16 residues. Trimming took 5 bases from V and 5 from J; bases not matched to a gene: 13. CDR3 residues: CASSGKGAQVLDTQYF. In nucleotides, the CDR3 is TGTGCCAGCAGCGGAAAGGGGGCGCAGGTATTAGATACGCAGTATTTT.

This clone was seen once. The gene calls are TRBV13 and TRBJ1-2; TRBD1 aligns across 7 bases. The CDR3 runs 13 residues. The germline V gene has CDR1 PRHDT and CDR2 FYEKMQ (reference sequence). The trim removed 11 bases at V and 1 base at J, leaving 7 bases unmatched. CDR3 region: CAGGDSHNYGYTF. The CDR3 bases are TGTGCCGGTGGGGACAGCCATAACTATGGCTACACCTTC. Combining the CDR3 with reference TRBV13 and TRBJ1-2 gives the whole variable domain AAGVIQSPRHLIKEKRETATLKCYPIPRHDTVYWYQQGPGQDPQFLISFYEKMQSDKGSIPDRFSAQQFSDYHSELNMSSLELGDSALYFCAGGDSHNYGYTFGSGTRLTVV.

V and J are TRBV9 and TRBJ2-1, with D tentatively TRBD2 (6 bases). This CDR3 has 14 residues. V lost 0 bases, J lost 10 bases, and 14 bases lay in between. Germline V gene lookup returns CDR1 SGDLS and CDR2 YYNGEE. The CDR3 DNA reads as TGTGCCAGCAGCGTAGGTTCGGGAGTTATCGAGCAGTTCTTC. It specifies CASSVGSGVIEQFF.

This rearrangement joins TRBV11-2 to TRBJ1-1; tentatively, D is TRBD1 (6 bases). V was cut by 6 bases and J by 4 bases, with 15 bases left in between. The CDR3 contains 14 residues. Germline assignment: CDR1 SGHAT and CDR2 FQNNGV. CDR3 in DNA: TGTGCCAGCAGGGCCCCACAGGGTTTCACTGAAGCTTTCTTT. Translation gives CASRAPQGFTEAFF.

In its sample, this clone was seen a few times. The chain carries TRBV7-9 and TRBJ2-3; D gene unclear. The CDR3 is made up of 13 amino acids. V gave up 4 bases and J gave up 8 bases, with 13 bases separating them. Germline V gives CDR1 SEHNR, CDR2 FQNEAQ (reference sequence). The CDR3 DNA reads as TGTGCCAGCAGCTCTCAGATACAGACTACGCAGTATTTT. It encodes CASSSQIQTTQYF.

A single count supports this clone. V is TRBV7-7 and J is TRBJ1-2; a possible D gene is TRBD1 (5 bases). V shed 3 bases and J shed 8 bases, with 19 bases lying between them. The length of the CDR3 is 15 residues. In germline, CDR1 is SSHAT, CDR2 FNYEAQ (reference sequence). The CDR3: CASSLAGVFGRGYTF. DNA of the CDR3: TGTGCCAGCAGCTTGGCGGGGGTCTTTGGTAGGGGCTACACCTTC. The full variable domain, in which reference TRBV7-7 and TRBJ1-2 provide the parts outside the CDR3, is GAGVSQSPRYKVTKRGQDVTLRCDPISSHATLYWYQQALGQGPEFLTYFNYEAQPDKSGLPSDRFSAERPEGSISTLTIQRTEQRDSAMYRCASSLAGVFGRGYTFGSGTRLTVV.

Notes on this clone: This CDR3 is also generated by other DNA sequences in the sample. This chain connects TRBV5-6 to TRBJ1-2; D unclear. V lost 4 bases to trimming and J lost 2 bases, with 6 bases between them. This CDR3 contains 12 residues. Germline-derived CDR1 and CDR2 are SGHDT and YYEEEE. The CDR3 bases are TGTGCCAGCAGCCGAGGGAACTATGGCTACACCTTC. Amino acids: CASSRGNYGYTF.

This clone was seen only a few times. The V call is TRBV10-3, the J call TRBJ1-1; D is ambiguous. This CDR3 comprises 15 residues. The germline V gene encodes CDR1 ENHRY and CDR2 SYGVKD. Trimming removed 2 bases at V and 1 base at J, with 11 bases between. The CDR3 region has the DNA TGTGCCATCAGTGAGGACTCTTCTACGAACACTGAAGCTTTCTTT. Amino acid sequence: CAISEDSSTNTEAFF.

The V call is TRBV29-1, the J call TRBJ1-5, with TRBD1 identical over 9 bases. V gave up 6 bases and J gave up 3 bases; unmatched junction bases: 0. Germline V CDR1 and CDR2: SQVTM, ANQGSEA. The CDR3 contains 12 residues. The CDR3 spells CSVQGANQPQHF. CDR3 DNA: TGCAGCGTACAGGGGGCCAATCAGCCCCAGCATTTT.

V and J are TRBV3-1 (or the pseudogene TRBV3-2) and TRBJ2-1; 10 positions match TRBD2. The CDR3 has 18 amino acids. Germline V CDR1 and CDR2: LGHDT, YNNKEL (reference sequence). The ends lost 2 bases at V and 3 bases at J; junction bases unmatched: 10. The CDR3 region is CASSQNVPQREGYNEQFF. CDR3 nucleotide sequence: TGTGCCAGCAGCCAAAACGTTCCCCAGCGGGAGGGCTACAATGAGCAGTTCTTC.

V gene TRBV29-1 combines with J gene TRBJ1-2; weak D call: TRBD1 (5 bases). V shed 6 bases and J shed 2 bases, with 19 bases lying between them. CDR1 and CDR2 from the germline V gene are SQVTM and ANQGSEA. This CDR3 region has 15 residues. CDR3 in DNA: TGCAGCGTCGAGGCGGGGGGGGTCCTAAACTATGGCTACACCTTC. Protein sequence: CSVEAGGVLNYGYTF. The variable domain in full, with the rest retrieved from reference TRBV29-1 and TRBJ1-2, is SAVISQKPSRDICQRGTSLTIQCQVDSQVTMMFWYRQQPGQSLTLIATANQGSEATYESGFVIDKFPISRPNLTFSTLTVSNMSPEDSSIYLCSVEAGGVLNYGYTFGSGTRLTVV.

The rearrangement links TRBV5-8 to TRBJ2-1, with TRBD2 matching over 7 bases. The CDR3 is 16 amino acids. In germline, CDR1 is SGHTS, CDR2 YDEGEE. V lost 1 base, J lost 9 bases, and 13 bases stayed unmatched. The CDR3 loop reads CASSLRLASRLSEQFF. In nucleotides, the CDR3 is TGTGCCAGCAGCTTGCGACTAGCCTCAAGGCTGTCTGAGCAGTTCTTC. Together with reference TRBV5-8 and TRBJ2-1, the CDR3 gives the full variable domain: EAGVTQSPTHLIKTRGQQATLRCSPISGHTSVYWYQQALGLGLQFLLWYDEGEERNRGNFPPRFSGRQFPNYSSELNVNALELEDSALYLCASSLRLASRLSEQFFGPGTRLTVL.